This TCR beta chain originates from a study of Ad26.COV2.S vaccination and SARS-CoV-2 variants. Sample treatment: roughly 18 received Ad26.COV2.S at low or high dose, single or two shots; about 5 received placebo; per-sample allocation not given. The study sampled participants on day 63 after the first vaccine or placebo injection. V was cut by 4 bases and J by 7 bases, with 14 bases left in between. Germline V gene data show CDR1 as SGHTA and CDR2 as FQGNSA. CDR3 length equals 13 residues. Findings and caveats of the study: Measures of TCR breadth and depth may have fallen short of total T cell responses.

Repertoires were generated with immunoSEQ multiplex PCR, while TCRdb's copy carries only in-frame clones and drops some. In the table there are fewer than 900,000 clones, 89% of which are singletons. About this clone itself: Its antigen is not known.

The chain uses TRBV7-2 and TRBJ2-7, with a weak D call TRBD2 (6 bases). This TCR was recovered from a person aged 18 to 65 who received the Ad26.COV2.S COVID-19 vaccine or a placebo. The source was peripheral blood, collected in a trial of Ad26.COV2.S vaccine versus placebo. CDR3 in DNA: TGTGCCAGCAGCTCGTTGCTTGGGGGGGAGCAGTACTTC. The encoded protein is CASSSLLGGEQYF.